The sequence of this T cell receptor (beta chain) was determined in a study of blood T cells in healthy people across ages. Aged about 6 to 90, donors were systemically healthy Caucasians from Russia. The CDR3 is 15 amino acids. V lost 2 bases to trimming and J lost 2 bases, with 13 bases between them. Germline lookup yields CDR1 SGHTA and CDR2 FQGNSA. The second PCR ran roughly 7 to 12 cycles with a sample-barcoded 5' primer and J-beta primers. TCRdb processed the 5' RACE reads anew with MiXCR; each CDR3 protein has one entry. The data contain approximately 850,000 distinct CDR3 sequences, around 43% of them singletons. Study results and limitations: Among long-lived donors, naive CD4+ cells were more numerous and diversity higher than in aged donors. Per million T cells, TCR beta diversity dropped roughly linearly as age increased.

To note about this clonotype: Antigen unknown.

J is TRBJ2-7 and V is TRBV7-2; no clear D. Sequencing was carried out using blood. The TCR was taken from a man aged 55 to 70 in good health. The CDR3 reads CASSLNVDRPYEQYF. The CDR3 DNA follows: TGTGCCAGCAGCTTAAACGTGGACCGCCCCTACGAGCAGTACTTC.